Below are 3 T cell receptor beta chains sequenced from a single sample in a study of T cells expressing NK-cell markers. TCRdb derives one entry per CDR3 protein from the 5' RACE reads, leaving out DNA. The sample totals 400,000 or so distinct CDR3 sequences. Sample: blood T cells: a sorted CD56 or NKG2C T cell subset, CD4+ or CD8+ T cells, or bulk PBMC T cells (not recorded which). The receptor set was obtained from a woman between 50 and 59 years old in good health.

The rearrangement links TRBV11-1 to TRBJ2-1. Germline V CDR1 and CDR2: SGHAT, FQDESV (reference sequence). This CDR3 contains 15 residues. The CDR3 sequence is CASRATGASYNEQFF.

CDR3 residues: CASSMGGPYNEQFF. The chain recombines TRBV5-8 with TRBJ2-1. The CDR3 extends over 14 amino acids. Germline CDR1 reads SGHTS; CDR2 reads YDEGEE.

CDR3: CSVLIGLVTGPTQFF. V and J are TRBV29-1 and TRBJ2-1; TCRdb's D call of TRBD1 is untestable without DNA. The germline CDR1 and CDR2 sequences are SQVTM and ANQGSEA. The CDR3 contains 15 residues.